Here is one T cell receptor beta chain with its context. The data belong to a study of blood T cell repertoires in COVID-19. Study-wide context: Researchers got acute and convalescent COVID-19 samples from the United States, Italy and Spain. Nucleic acid was either cDNA or gDNA, and it came from T cells, B-cell-depleted T cells, or PBMCs.

Germline V gives CDR1 GTSNPN, CDR2 SVGIG (reference sequence). CDR3 length equals 15 residues. V shed 4 bases, J shed 6 bases, and the junction held 9 bases outside the gene matches. As originally analysed: It was from reference gene primer amplification that nucleated cell counts were estimated. TCRdb's copy holds only in-frame clones and misses some; the assay was immunoSEQ multiplex PCR. The D gene and trimming were derived from the DNA, and the V and J assignments and clone size from that table. Of about 140,000 clones in the sample, around nine tenths were seen once. The TCR originated in a human donor in a cohort sampled during active COVID-19. The chain combines TRBV30 with TRBJ2-2; 9 positions agree with TRBD2. Sequenced input: peripheral blood. DNA of the CDR3: TGTGCCTGGAATGGCGGGAGGGCCTTGGCCGGGGAGCTGTTTTTT. Translated, it gives CAWNGGRALAGELFF.